Shown below are 24 T cell receptor beta chains from a single sample sequenced in a study of cytomegalovirus exposure and HLA in healthy donors. The protocol was immunoSEQ multiplex PCR, while the TCRdb copy is restricted to in-frame clones and leaves out a portion. The data hold fewer than 90,000 clones, with approximately 95% observed a single time. Sequencing was done on a sample of PBMCs. These receptors were obtained from a woman aged 18-29 years in good health and CMV-seropositive.

The chain joins TRBV11-2 to TRBJ2-7; 9 bases fit TRBD1. The CDR3 has 16 residues. The J segment lost 7 bases and the V segment lost 1 base, leaving 11 bases of the junction unmatched. Germline values: CDR1 SGHAT, CDR2 FQNNGV. The CDR3 spells CASSLGPGQGSGEQYF. The CDR3 region has the DNA TGTGCCAGCAGCTTAGGCCCGGGACAGGGATCGGGAGAGCAGTACTTC.

V and J are TRBV12-5 and TRBJ2-7; a possible D gene is TRBD1 (7 bases). The V end was cut by 7 bases, the J end by 0 bases, with 19 bases between. The germline gives CDR1 LGHNT, CDR2 FRNRAP. There are 16 residues in the CDR3. Written as DNA, the CDR3 is TGTGCTAGTGATTGCCTTAGGGGGGACAGCTCCTACGAGCAGTACTTC. It is translated as CASDCLRGDSSYEQYF.

The genes are TRBV6-5 and TRBJ2-3; weak D call: TRBD2 (7 bases). V was clipped by 7 bases and J by 8 bases, with 13 bases between them. The germline V gene has CDR1 MNHEY and CDR2 SVGAGI. The CDR3 consists of 12 residues. For the CDR3, the DNA is TGTGCCAGCACCGCGGGGGCGGGTACGCAGTATTTT. This translates into CASTAGAGTQYF.

The V call is TRBV7-2, the J call TRBJ1-1, with 12 bases lining up with TRBD1. V lost 5 bases and J lost 2; bases outside the gene matches: 6. The germline CDR1 and CDR2 sequences are SGHTA and FQGNSA. This CDR3 is built from 16 residues. DNA for the CDR3: TGTGCCAGCAGCCGGGGACAGGGGGCGGGAAACACTGAAGCTTTCTTT. Translating it yields CASSRGQGAGNTEAFF. The full variable domain, rest sourced from reference TRBV7-2 and TRBJ1-1, is GAGVSQSPSNKVTEKGKDVELRCDPISGHTALYWYRQSLGQGLEFLIYFQGNSAPDKSGLPSDRFSAERTGGSVSTLTIQRTQQEDSAVYLCASSRGQGAGNTEAFFGQGTRLTVV.

This clone was detected only once. The chain links TRBV7-3 to TRBJ1-2; 7 bases are a match to TRBD1. There are 12 residues in the CDR3. The trim removed 5 bases at V and 7 bases at J, leaving 4 bases unmatched. Per the germline V gene, CDR1 is SGHTA and CDR2 is FQGTGA. The CDR3 here is CASSLTGSGYTF. CDR3 nucleotide sequence: TGTGCCAGCAGCCTGACAGGGAGTGGCTACACCTTC.

CDR3 protein: CASTPTGNQETQYF. The CDR3 nucleotides are TGTGCCAGTACCCCGACAGGGAACCAAGAGACCCAGTACTTC. V gene TRBV19 combines with J gene TRBJ2-5; TRBD1 matches 7 bases. This CDR3 comprises 14 residues. The trim removed 7 bases at V and 0 bases at J, leaving 5 bases unmatched. From germline, CDR1 is LNHDA and CDR2 SQIVND (reference sequence).

The CDR3 bases are TGTGCCAGCAGCCGGGGTAATCAGCCCCAGCATTTT. Its protein product is CASSRGNQPQHF. The gene calls are TRBV7-9 and TRBJ1-5; D unresolved. The CDR3 is 12 amino acids. V was pared by 5 bases and J by 4 bases, with 6 bases between. Germline V gene lookup returns CDR1 SEHNR and CDR2 FQNEAQ (reference sequence).

V usage is TRBV27 and J usage is TRBJ1-2; 12 nucleotides align to TRBD1. This CDR3 is 16 amino acids long. V lost 6 bases and J lost 8; bases outside the gene matches: 13. Germline CDR1 and CDR2: MNHEY and SMNVEV (reference sequence). The CDR3 here is CASSLRDRGRPGGYTF. CDR3 DNA sequence: TGTGCCAGCAGCCTCCGGGACAGGGGGCGCCCGGGGGGCTACACCTTC.

The V and J genes are TRBV5-6 and TRBJ1-3; D gene unclear. This CDR3 region has 13 residues. Per germline, CDR1 SGHDT and CDR2 YYEEEE. Trimming shortened V by 4 bases and J by 4 bases, and 9 bases separated the two germline ends. The CDR3 reads CASSPTIGNTIYF. CDR3 in DNA: TGTGCCAGCAGCCCAACAATCGGAAACACCATATATTTT.

The chain links TRBV7-6 to TRBJ2-1; 9 positions agree with TRBD1. Germline CDR1 reads SGHVS; CDR2 reads FNYEAQ. Trimming cost V 5 bases and J 5 bases; bases outside gene matches: 13. The CDR3 is made up of 17 amino acids. In DNA, the CDR3 is TGTGCCAGCAGCAGAAGGATGACCGGGACAGGGAACAATGAGCAGTTCTTC. Its translation: CASSRRMTGTGNNEQFF.

V and J are TRBV9 and TRBJ2-3; 10 positions agree with TRBD2. The J segment lost 3 bases and the V segment lost 0 bases, leaving 7 bases of the junction unmatched. CDR3 length: 17 residues. Germline CDR1 reads SGDLS; CDR2 reads YYNGEE. The CDR3 loop reads CASSVAASGGATDTQYF. CDR3 nucleotides: TGTGCCAGCAGCGTAGCAGCCAGCGGGGGGGCGACAGATACGCAGTATTTT.

A remark on this clone: The same CDR3 also results from other DNA sequences found in this sample. The CDR3 coding sequence is TGTGCCAGCAGCCCTGACAGGAACTATGGCTACACCTTC. Its protein is CASSPDRNYGYTF. This sequence joins TRBV9 and TRBJ1-2; D perhaps matches TRBD1 (6 bases). In germline, CDR1 is SGDLS, CDR2 YYNGEE. V shed 4 bases and J shed 2 bases, with 9 bases lying between them. The CDR3 spans 13 residues.

The rearrangement links TRBV18 to TRBJ2-5; no clear D. From germline, CDR1 is KGHSH and CDR2 LQKENI. V dropped 3 bases and J dropped 2 bases, with 7 bases sitting between them. This CDR3 region has 13 residues. CDR3 bases: TGTGCCAGCTCACCGATCAGTCAAGAGACCCAGTACTTC. Amino acids: CASSPISQETQYF.

The chain is built from TRBV9 and TRBJ2-1, with D tentatively TRBD2 (5 bases). Deletions cut 4 bases from V and 8 bases from J, with 19 bases between. CDR3 length: 15 residues. Germline CDR1 is SGDLS and CDR2 is YYNGEE. The CDR3 DNA follows: TGTGCCAGCAGCTTTAGCGCGGATAACACCGATGAGCAGTTCTTC. Protein product: CASSFSADNTDEQFF. The full variable domain, with the rest looked up from reference TRBV9 and TRBJ2-1, is DSGVTQTPKHLITATGQRVTLRCSPRSGDLSVYWYQQSLDQGLQFLIQYYNGEERAKGNILERFSAQQFPDLHSELNLSSLELGDSALYFCASSFSADNTDEQFFGPGTRLTVL.

The chain is built from TRBV7-2 and TRBJ2-7; TRBD2 might be the D (5 bases). Germline-derived CDR1 and CDR2 are SGHTA and FQGNSA. The CDR3 totals 15 residues. The ends were cut back, 1 base at V and 6 bases at J, with 16 bases in the middle. The CDR3 DNA follows: TGTGCCAGCAGCTTAGTGCGGGTCCAAGGAGGCGAGCAGTACTTC. Residues: CASSLVRVQGGEQYF.

The rearrangement uses TRBV6-6 and TRBJ2-7; D possibly corresponds to TRBD1 (5 bases). CDR1 and CDR2 from the germline V gene are MNHNY and SVGAGI (reference sequence). This CDR3 spans 14 amino acids. Between the trimmed V and J ends, which lost 10 bases and 6 bases, there was a span of 22 bases. CDR3 region: CATAQQVGIIEQYF. CDR3 bases: TGTGCCACCGCCCAACAGGTTGGGATCATCGAGCAGTACTTC.

The rearrangement links TRBV5-1 to TRBJ1-4; 7 bases agree with TRBD1. The CDR3 covers 14 residues. Trimming took 5 bases from V and 5 from J; bases not matched to a gene: 6. Germline-derived CDR1 and CDR2 are SGHRS and YFSETQ. CDR3 loop: CASSPLQGNEKLFF. In DNA, the CDR3 is TGCGCCAGCAGTCCCCTACAGGGGAATGAAAAACTGTTTTTT.

The rearrangement links TRBV5-8 to TRBJ1-1; 10 positions match TRBD1. The CDR3 length is 16 residues. Losses at the gene ends were 1 base for V and 5 bases for J; bases not matched to a gene: 8. CDR1 and CDR2 (germline): SGHTS, YDEGEE. This CDR3 reads CASSLPTTGGNTEAFF. For the CDR3, the DNA is TGTGCCAGCAGCTTGCCGACGACAGGGGGCAATACTGAAGCTTTCTTT.

The chain joins TRBV30 to TRBJ1-2; 9 bases are shared with TRBD1. The length of the CDR3 is 14 residues. Unmatched junction bases numbered 4, after V lost 4 bases and J lost 1 base. The germline V gene encodes CDR1 GTSNPN and CDR2 SVGIG (reference sequence). The DNA of the CDR3 is TGTGCCTGGACCCCGGACAGGGGTAACTATGGCTACACCTTC. Translated: CAWTPDRGNYGYTF.

The chain joins TRBV7-2 to TRBJ2-3; 14 bases agree with TRBD2. Germline CDR1 and CDR2: SGHTA and FQGNSA. This CDR3 has 18 residues. The V gene end was trimmed by 6 bases and the J gene end by 6 bases; junction bases not matched to a gene: 14. The CDR3 here is CASRSRLAGGLGTDTQYF. CDR3 sequence (DNA): TGTGCCAGCAGATCACGACTAGCGGGGGGGCTAGGAACGGATACGCAGTATTTT.

The J gene is TRBJ2-7, the V gene TRBV28; unclear D gene. The germline V and J ends were trimmed by 2 bases and 7 bases, with 18 bases remaining between them. This CDR3 is 15 amino acids long. CDR1 is MDHEN, CDR2 SYDVKM, per germline. CDR3 sequence (DNA): TGTGCCAGCAGTTTACCCTTCACGTCCCCGAGGGAGCAGTACTTC. Its translation is CASSLPFTSPREQYF.

This chain connects TRBV5-1 to TRBJ2-3; D may be TRBD1 (6 bases). Trimming left V 4 bases short and J 0 bases short, with 18 bases between. CDR3 length: 17 amino acids. The germline gives CDR1 SGHRS, CDR2 YFSETQ. The CDR3 DNA sequence: TGCGCCAGCAGCAGCCGTAGGGACACCTCTAGCACAGATACGCAGTATTTT. Translating it yields CASSSRRDTSSTDTQYF. The full variable domain, with the rest looked up from reference TRBV5-1 and TRBJ2-3, is KAGVTQTPRYLIKTRGQQVTLSCSPISGHRSVSWYQQTPGQGLQFLFEYFSETQRNKGNFPGRFSGRQFSNSRSEMNVSTLELGDSALYLCASSSRRDTSSTDTQYFGPGTRLTVL.

This clone has more than one count but fewer than ten. The chain has TRBV7-2 and TRBJ2-5; 8 bases agree with TRBD2. Germline CDR1 SGHTA, CDR2 FQGNSA. There are 18 residues in the CDR3. The junction had 15 bases not matched to a gene; V was cut back by 5 bases and J by 1 base. The CDR3 sequence: CASSPAGGGLRSQETQYF. The CDR3, as DNA: TGTGCCAGCAGCCCGGCGGGAGGCGGGTTAAGGTCCCAAGAGACCCAGTACTTC.

The rearrangement links TRBV7-6 to TRBJ2-1, with D perhaps matching TRBD1 (5 bases). Germline lookup yields CDR1 SGHVS and CDR2 FNYEAQ. Trimming stripped 5 bases from V and 5 bases from J, with 13 bases between. The CDR3 is 14 residues long. The CDR3 loop is CASSTPTGNNEQFF. CDR3 nucleotide sequence: TGTGCCAGCAGCACCCCAACAGGAAACAATGAGCAGTTCTTC.